The rows below give T cell receptor beta chains drawn from one sample of a study of blood T cell repertoires in COVID-19. Here immunoSEQ multiplex PCR was the method, and the copy in TCRdb shows in-frame clones only, minus some. Counted here are roughly 120,000 clones, 70% to 90% occurring once; the ten biggest clones make up 18%. Source material: peripheral blood. The receptor source for this set is a woman aged 60-75 years with acute or convalescent COVID-19. Each CDR3 is given with its conserved first and last residue. Fields, in order: V gene, J gene, D gene, clone size, CDR3 protein, CDR3 DNA. The D gene is left open where the match is weak. A clone size is listed for some rows: how often the clone was seen (once, few, many), or a class if it is expanded.

>TRBV18|TRBJ1-2|TRBD1|NA
CASSPPTGVSYTF
TGTGCCAGCTCACCACCGACAGGGGTTAGCTACACCTTC
>TRBV9|TRBJ2-5|TRBD2|NA
CASSVDSGRGETQYF
TGTGCCAGCAGCGTAGATAGCGGGAGAGGAGAGACCCAGTACTTC
>TRBV25-1|TRBJ1-5|TRBD1|NA
CASRWSPRGYQPQHF
TGTGCCAGCAGGTGGTCTCCCAGGGGGTATCAGCCCCAGCATTTT
>TRBV3-1/TRBV3-2|TRBJ2-5|TRBD2|NA
CASSPTGGKPYF
TGTGCCAGCAGCCCTACCGGGGGGAAGCCTTACTTC
>TRBV6-5|TRBJ1-5|NA|NA
CASSSGIHQPQHF
TGTGCCAGCAGTTCCGGGATTCATCAGCCCCAGCATTTT
>TRBV2|TRBJ2-5|NA|NA
CASRRTLLLTQYF
TGTGCCAGCAGGAGGACACTCCTATTGACCCAGTACTTC
>TRBV5-5|TRBJ1-5|NA|NA
CASSLLAPNQPQHF
TGTGCCAGCAGCTTGTTGGCTCCCAATCAGCCCCAGCATTTT
>TRBV29-1|TRBJ1-4|TRBD1|once
CSALTGGNEKLFF
TGCAGCGCTCTTACAGGGGGAAATGAAAAACTGTTTTTT
>TRBV11-2|TRBJ1-3|NA|NA
CASSLGQSSGNTIYF
TGTGCCAGCAGCTTAGGACAGAGCTCTGGAAACACCATATATTTT
>TRBV10-3|TRBJ1-2|TRBD1|few
CAISETQGTGYTF
TGTGCCATCAGTGAGACACAGGGGACCGGCTACACCTTC
>TRBV11-1|TRBJ2-7|TRBD2|many
CASSLSGFSYEQYF
TGTGCCAGCAGCCTTAGCGGGTTCTCCTACGAGCAGTACTTC
>TRBV27|TRBJ1-2|TRBD1|once
CASSAGTGVNYGYTF
TGTGCCAGCAGTGCGGGGACAGGTGTAAACTATGGCTACACCTTC
>TRBV30|TRBJ1-2|NA|few
CAWSVDRGWVHGYTF
TGTGCCTGGAGTGTTGACAGAGGTTGGGTACATGGCTACACCTTC
>TRBV3-1/TRBV3-2|TRBJ1-1|NA|NA
CASSQGAYREAFF
TGTGCCAGCAGCCAGGGGGCGTATAGGGAAGCTTTCTTT
>TRBV30|TRBJ1-5|TRBD1|NA
CAWSGTGGSWPQHF
TGTGCCTGGAGTGGGACAGGGGGGTCATGGCCCCAGCATTTT
>TRBV6-5|TRBJ1-3|NA|NA
CATTTAGNTIYF
TGTGCCACGACGACAGCTGGAAACACCATATATTTT
>TRBV9|TRBJ2-1|TRBD2|NA
CASSPQLAVSNEQFF
TGTGCCAGCAGCCCCCAACTAGCGGTAAGCAATGAGCAGTTCTTC
>TRBV5-5|TRBJ1-6|NA|NA
CASSASPGGYNSPLHF
TGTGCCAGCAGCGCCTCACCCGGGGGCTATAATTCACCCCTCCACTTT
>TRBV4-1|TRBJ1-5|NA|NA
CASSQSQGGRIQHF
TGCGCCAGCAGCCAGTCGCAGGGTGGGAGGATCCAGCATTTT
>TRBV5-1|TRBJ2-2|NA|NA
CATEDTGELFF
TGCGCCACCGAGGACACCGGGGAGCTGTTTTTT
>TRBV5-6|TRBJ2-5|NA|NA
CASSLIRDIQETQYF
TGTGCCAGCAGCTTGATACGGGATATACAAGAGACCCAGTACTTC
>TRBV30|TRBJ1-2|NA|NA
CAWSEQGALLVYGYTF
TGTGCCTGGAGTGAGCAGGGCGCCCTCCTGGTCTATGGCTACACCTTC
>TRBV15|TRBJ2-1|TRBD2|once
CATSRAGGEWDNEQFF
TGTGCCACCAGCAGAGCGGGAGGAGAATGGGACAATGAGCAGTTCTTC
>TRBV19|TRBJ2-7|TRBD2|few
CATNSGSSYEQYF
TGTGCCACCAATAGCGGGAGCTCCTACGAGCAGTACTTC
>TRBV7-2|TRBJ1-2|NA|NA
CASSLDSNNYGYTF
TGTGCCAGCAGCTTGGACAGTAATAACTATGGCTACACCTTC
>TRBV3-1/TRBV3-2|TRBJ2-1|NA|NA
CASSQGTPPPIF
TGTGCCAGCAGCCAAGGGACTCCCCCCCCGATCTTC
>TRBV18|TRBJ2-7|TRBD1|NA
CASSRDRTYEQYF
TGTGCCAGCTCACGGGACAGGACCTACGAGCAGTACTTC
>TRBV13|TRBJ1-3|NA|NA
CASSPQLIPSSGNTIYF
TGTGCCAGCAGCCCACAGTTGATCCCCAGCTCTGGAAACACCATATATTTT
>TRBV30|TRBJ1-1|TRBD1|once
CAWATGGYTEAFF
TGTGCCTGGGCGACAGGGGGCTACACTGAAGCTTTCTTT
>TRBV2|TRBJ1-5|TRBD1|NA
CASSGDRQPQHF
TGTGCCAGCAGTGGGGACAGACAGCCCCAGCATTTT
>TRBV19|TRBJ2-2|TRBD2|NA
CASSIEGLAGGNPGELFF
TGTGCCAGTAGTATAGAGGGACTAGCGGGAGGAAATCCCGGGGAGCTGTTTTTT
>TRBV28|TRBJ2-5|NA|few
CASTMWGEETQYF
TGTGCCAGCACTATGTGGGGAGAAGAGACCCAGTACTTC
>TRBV5-1|TRBJ1-1|NA|NA
CASSLVGAGTEAFF
TGCGCCAGCAGCTTGGTGGGCGCGGGCACTGAAGCTTTCTTT
>TRBV5-4|TRBJ2-7|TRBD2|once
CASRREPIAGGAEQYF
TGTGCCAGCAGACGCGAACCTATAGCGGGGGGGGCCGAGCAGTACTTC
>TRBV13|TRBJ2-7|NA|NA
CASSLITTGEQYF
TGTGCCAGCAGCTTGATAACTACGGGCGAGCAGTACTTC
>TRBV24-1|TRBJ2-2|NA|NA
CATSFRAGELFF
TGTGCCACCAGTTTCCGCGCCGGGGAGCTGTTTTTT
>TRBV25-1|TRBJ2-6|NA|NA
CASSERQTFSGANVLTF
TGTGCCAGCAGTGAGAGACAGACCTTCTCTGGGGCCAACGTCCTGACTTTC
>TRBV13|TRBJ2-1|TRBD2|NA
CASSPPTSGGAYNEQFF
TGTGCCAGCAGCCCCCCGACTAGCGGGGGGGCTTACAATGAGCAGTTCTTC
>TRBV2|TRBJ2-7|NA|NA
CANQSPLNYEQYF
TGTGCCAACCAAAGTCCCCTAAACTACGAGCAGTACTTC
>TRBV6-1|TRBJ1-1|NA|NA
CASSDDRLEAFF
TGTGCCAGCAGTGACGACAGACTTGAAGCTTTCTTT
>TRBV5-6|TRBJ2-5|NA|few
CASRRIGDETQYF
TGTGCCAGCAGACGGATAGGGGATGAGACCCAGTACTTC
>TRBV27|TRBJ2-1|NA|once
CASSFYPGVRLSYNEQFF
TGTGCCAGCAGTTTCTACCCCGGGGTCCGGCTCTCCTACAATGAGCAGTTCTTC
>TRBV18|TRBJ1-2|NA|NA
CASSRGHYGYTF
TGTGCCAGCTCACGGGGACATTATGGCTACACCTTC
>TRBV5-4|TRBJ2-1|TRBD1|once
CASSPGQGAYNEQFF
TGTGCCAGCAGCCCTGGACAGGGGGCCTACAATGAGCAGTTCTTC
>TRBV28|TRBJ1-1|NA|NA
CASSLTYTEAFF
TGTGCCAGCAGTTTAACTTACACTGAAGCTTTCTTT
>TRBV28|TRBJ1-1|NA|NA
CASSLTEWQGSAFF
TGTGCCAGCAGTTTAACCGAGTGGCAGGGCTCTGCTTTCTTT
>TRBV13|TRBJ2-7|NA|NA
CASTKNAGTSSYEQYF
TGTGCCAGCACAAAAAACGCCGGGACAAGCTCCTACGAGCAGTACTTC
>TRBV18|TRBJ1-4|NA|NA
CASSQGTTNEKLFF
TGTGCCAGCTCACAGGGGACAACTAATGAAAAACTGTTTTTT
>TRBV19|TRBJ1-3|NA|once
CASSSTAFSGNTIYF
TGTGCCAGTAGTTCGACAGCTTTCTCTGGAAACACCATATATTTT
>TRBV15|TRBJ1-5|TRBD1|once
CATSRGDSGYQPQHF
TGTGCCACCAGCAGAGGGGACAGCGGCTATCAGCCCCAGCATTTT
>TRBV24-1|TRBJ1-5|TRBD1|NA
CATSASARGRGQPQHF
TGTGCCACCAGTGCCTCGGCCAGGGGGCGCGGTCAGCCCCAGCATTTT
>TRBV28|TRBJ1-2|NA|NA
CASSARIALYGYTF
TGTGCCAGCAGTGCCCGGATAGCCCTCTATGGCTACACCTTC
>TRBV19|TRBJ2-6|NA|NA
CASSILGLSGANVLTF
TGTGCCAGTAGTATTTTGGGCCTCTCTGGGGCCAACGTCCTGACTTTC
>TRBV5-4|TRBJ1-2|TRBD1|NA
CASSWTGGSYGYTF
TGTGCCAGCAGCTGGACAGGGGGTTCGTATGGCTACACCTTC
>TRBV14|TRBJ2-3|TRBD2|NA
CASTPTSGFTDTQYF
TGTGCCAGCACCCCGACTAGCGGCTTCACAGATACGCAGTATTTT